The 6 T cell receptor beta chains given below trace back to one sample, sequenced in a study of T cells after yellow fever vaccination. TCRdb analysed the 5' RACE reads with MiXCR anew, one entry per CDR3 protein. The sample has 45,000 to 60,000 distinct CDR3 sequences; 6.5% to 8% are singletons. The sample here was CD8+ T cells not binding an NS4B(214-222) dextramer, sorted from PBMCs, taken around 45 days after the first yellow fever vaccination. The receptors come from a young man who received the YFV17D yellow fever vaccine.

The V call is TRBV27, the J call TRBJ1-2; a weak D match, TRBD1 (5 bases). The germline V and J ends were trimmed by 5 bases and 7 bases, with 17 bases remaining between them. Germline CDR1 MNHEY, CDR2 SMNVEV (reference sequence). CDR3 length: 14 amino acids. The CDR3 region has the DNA TGTGCCAGCAGTCGATATCTCCGGGACTTTGGCTACACCTTC. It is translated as CASSRYLRDFGYTF.

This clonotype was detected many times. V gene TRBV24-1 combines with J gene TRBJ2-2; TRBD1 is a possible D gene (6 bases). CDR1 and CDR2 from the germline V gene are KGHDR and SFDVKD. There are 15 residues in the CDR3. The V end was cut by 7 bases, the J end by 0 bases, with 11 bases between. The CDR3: CATSTGTSNTGELFF. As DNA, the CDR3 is TGTGCCACCAGCACCGGGACATCGAACACCGGGGAGCTGTTTTTT.

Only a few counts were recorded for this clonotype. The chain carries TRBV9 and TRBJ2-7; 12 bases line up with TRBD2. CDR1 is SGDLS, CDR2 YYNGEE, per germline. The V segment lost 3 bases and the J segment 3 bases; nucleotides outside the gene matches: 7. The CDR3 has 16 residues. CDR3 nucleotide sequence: TGTGCCAGCAGCGCCGAGACTAGCGGGGGTTTCTACGAGCAGTACTTC. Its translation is CASSAETSGGFYEQYF.

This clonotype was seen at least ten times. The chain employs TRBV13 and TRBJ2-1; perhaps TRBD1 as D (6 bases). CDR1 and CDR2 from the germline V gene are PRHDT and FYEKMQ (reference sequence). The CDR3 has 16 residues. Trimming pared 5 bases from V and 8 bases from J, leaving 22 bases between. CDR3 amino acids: CASSPPQGHSRHEQFF. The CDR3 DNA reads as TGTGCCAGCAGCCCACCCCAGGGGCATTCCCGGCATGAGCAGTTCTTC.

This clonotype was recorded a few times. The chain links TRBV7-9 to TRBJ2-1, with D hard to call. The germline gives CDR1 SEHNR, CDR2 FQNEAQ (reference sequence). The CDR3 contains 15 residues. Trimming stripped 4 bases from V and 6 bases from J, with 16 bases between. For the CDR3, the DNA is TGTGCCAGCAGCTCTGGATGGTCCCCACCCAATGAGCAGTTCTTC. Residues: CASSSGWSPPNEQFF.

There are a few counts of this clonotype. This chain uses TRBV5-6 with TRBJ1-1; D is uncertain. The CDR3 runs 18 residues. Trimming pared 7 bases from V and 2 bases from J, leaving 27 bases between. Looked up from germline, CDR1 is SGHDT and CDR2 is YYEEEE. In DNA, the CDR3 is TGTGCCAGCTACCCTATCCGGGGTACAACATGGGGAAACACTGAAGCTTTCTTT. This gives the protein CASYPIRGTTWGNTEAFF.